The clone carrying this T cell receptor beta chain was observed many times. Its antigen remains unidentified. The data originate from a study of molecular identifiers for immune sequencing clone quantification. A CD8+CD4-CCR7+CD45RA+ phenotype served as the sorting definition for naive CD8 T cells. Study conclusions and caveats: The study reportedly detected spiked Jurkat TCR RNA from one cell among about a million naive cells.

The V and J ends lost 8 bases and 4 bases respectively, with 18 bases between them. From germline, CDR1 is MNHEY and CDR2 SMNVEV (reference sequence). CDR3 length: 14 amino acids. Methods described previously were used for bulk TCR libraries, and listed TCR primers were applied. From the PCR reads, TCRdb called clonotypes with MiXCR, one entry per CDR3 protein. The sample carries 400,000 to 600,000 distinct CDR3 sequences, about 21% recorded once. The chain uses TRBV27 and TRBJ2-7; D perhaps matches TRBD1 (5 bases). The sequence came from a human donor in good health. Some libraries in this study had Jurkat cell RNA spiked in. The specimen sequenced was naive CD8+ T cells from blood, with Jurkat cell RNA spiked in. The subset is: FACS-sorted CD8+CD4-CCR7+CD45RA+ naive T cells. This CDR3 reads CASGQTGQGYEQYF. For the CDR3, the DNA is TGTGCCAGCGGGCAAACGGGCCAGGGTTACGAGCAGTACTTC.